These T cell receptor beta chains were read from a single sample in a study of OX40 agonist ivuxolimab in advanced cancers. The table came from immunoSEQ multiplex PCR; TCRdb's copy has only in-frame clones and leaves some out. The profile covers about 62,000 clones, with roughly 85% appearing a single time and around 3.8% taken by the ten largest. The sample here was CD4+ or CD8+ T cells sorted from blood, taken in a trial of the OX40 agonist ivuxolimab. The receptors were gathered from an adult with an advanced solid tumor such as melanoma, head and neck, liver or kidney cancer. CDR3s include the opening cysteine and the closing phenylalanine or tryptophan. The D gene is left open where the match is weak. Some rows have no size entry. The others give once, few or many, or a class for an expanded clone.

clone_size	d_call	v_call	j_call	cdr3_nt	cdr3_aa
few	NA	TRBV7-2	TRBJ2-3	TGTGCCAGCAGGGTAGCGGCCAGAGACACAGATACGCAGTATTTT	CASRVAARDTDTQYF
medium-sized	NA	TRBV14	TRBJ2-7	TGTGCCAGCAGCCAAGTGGGCGGCAGGCGTTACGAGCAGTACTTC	CASSQVGGRRYEQYF
NA	TRBD1	TRBV30	TRBJ1-1	TGTGCCTGGAGTGCCTGGGGACAGGGGGCGTTGAACACTGAAGCTTTCTTT	CAWSAWGQGALNTEAFF
NA	NA	TRBV7-6	TRBJ2-7	TGTGCCAGCAGCAGTGGGGCCTACGAGCAGTACTTC	CASSSGAYEQYF
NA	NA	TRBV7-2	TRBJ1-5	TGTGCCAGCAGCTTAGTGGGTTATCAGCCCCAGCATTTT	CASSLVGYQPQHF
NA	TRBD2	TRBV2	TRBJ2-7	TGTGCCAGCAGTGACGGAGCGGGGGACGAGCAGTACTTC	CASSDGAGDEQYF
NA	TRBD1	TRBV28	TRBJ1-1	TGTGCCAGCACCCCAGGGGGCAAGGCTGAAGCTTTCTTT	CASTPGGKAEAFF
NA	NA	TRBV7-8	TRBJ2-5	TGTGCCAGCAGCTCACGGGACGGACGAAACCAAGAGACCCAGTACTTC	CASSSRDGRNQETQYF
NA	NA	TRBV19	TRBJ2-3	TGTGCCAGTAGTGATTACGGGAGAGCTGATACGCAGTATTTT	CASSDYGRADTQYF
NA	TRBD1	TRBV6-5	TRBJ2-1	TGTGCCAGCAGTACACGGACAGGGAACAATGAGCAGTTCTTC	CASSTRTGNNEQFF
few	NA	TRBV23-1	TRBJ1-4	TGCGCCAGCAGTCAATTCCGGGGGCTTTTTTTT	CASSQFRGLFF
NA	NA	TRBV25-1	TRBJ2-1	TGTGCCAGCAGCCACCAAAAGGGGAATTCGCATGAGCAGTTCTTC	CASSHQKGNSHEQFF
NA	TRBD2	TRBV7-9	TRBJ2-7	TGTGCCAGCAGCTCGACTAGCGGGGACTACGAGCAGTACTTC	CASSSTSGDYEQYF
once	NA	TRBV14	TRBJ2-5	TGTGCCAGCAGCCAAGATGGGGCAGAGACCCAGTACTTC	CASSQDGAETQYF
NA	TRBD1	TRBV7-9	TRBJ1-5	TGTGCCAGCAGCTTAGGAGGGACAGGGGGCGCTTCTCAGCCCCAGCATTTT	CASSLGGTGGASQPQHF
NA	NA	TRBV5-4	TRBJ2-7	TGTGCCAGCAGCTTGCAGGGGTCGGGGTCCTACGAGCAGTACTTC	CASSLQGSGSYEQYF
NA	NA	TRBV19	TRBJ2-5	TGTGCCAGTAGTATCTCTGCCAGGGCAGAGACCCAGTACTTC	CASSISARAETQYF
NA	NA	TRBV30	TRBJ1-2	TGTGCCTGGAGTGTCATGACGTCTAACTATGGCTACACCTTC	CAWSVMTSNYGYTF
NA	TRBD1	TRBV7-3	TRBJ1-1	TGTGCCAGCAGCTTAAGGGGACAGGGAGAAGCTTTCTTT	CASSLRGQGEAFF